These T cell receptor beta chains were read from a single sample in a study of OX40 agonist ivuxolimab in advanced cancers. Only in-frame clones appear in the TCRdb table, and some are missing; sequencing was by immunoSEQ multiplex PCR. The sample has 35,000 or so clones, roughly 80% seen once. This specimen was CD4+ or CD8+ T cells sorted from blood, taken in a trial of the OX40 agonist ivuxolimab. These receptors were obtained from an adult with an advanced solid tumor such as melanoma, head and neck, liver or kidney cancer. The CDR3 runs from the conserved cysteine through the conserved F or W. The D gene is left open where the match is weak. Clone size is stated in some rows and not others, as once, few, many or a class when expanded.

size	length	D	V	J	CDR3	DNA
once	14	TRBD1	TRBV7-9	TRBJ2-7	CASSIGTGKYEQYF	TGTGCCAGCAGCATAGGGACAGGGAAATACGAGCAGTACTTC
few	15	NA	TRBV6-4	TRBJ1-2	CASRQYSAPNYGYTF	TGTGCCAGCAGACAATACTCAGCACCCAACTATGGCTACACCTTC
few	14	TRBD1	TRBV7-2	TRBJ2-7	CASSPRTGTYEQYF	TGTGCCAGCAGCCCCAGGACAGGGACCTACGAGCAGTACTTC
NA	14	NA	TRBV28	TRBJ1-2	CASSLMGSYYGYTF	TGTGCCAGCAGTTTAATGGGCAGCTACTATGGCTACACCTTC
NA	14	NA	TRBV2	TRBJ1-1	CASSEFQANTEAFF	TGTGCCAGCAGTGAATTTCAGGCGAACACTGAAGCTTTCTTT
NA	15	NA	TRBV6-1	TRBJ2-1	CASSEALRIMNEQFF	TGTGCCAGCAGTGAAGCGCTTCGTATAATGAATGAGCAGTTCTTC
NA	16	NA	TRBV1	TRBJ2-7	CTSSHDLRGPTYEQYF	TGCACCAGCAGCCACGACTTACGGGGGCCCACCTACGAGCAGTACTTC
NA	15	NA	TRBV7-9	TRBJ2-1	CASSPTLSSYNEQFF	TGTGCCAGCAGCCCGACCCTGAGCTCCTACAATGAGCAGTTCTTC
medium-sized	18	NA	TRBV21-1	TRBJ1-3	CASSKFSQGQGAGNTIYF	TGTGCCAGCAGCAAATTCTCACAGGGACAGGGGGCTGGAAACACCATATATTTT
NA	13	NA	TRBV6-5	TRBJ1-1	CASSYSHNTEAFF	TGTGCCAGCAGTTACTCCCACAACACTGAAGCTTTCTTT
medium-sized	14	NA	TRBV5-1	TRBJ1-1	CASSPFGGRTEAFF	TGCGCCAGCAGCCCTTTCGGGGGACGCACTGAAGCTTTCTTT
NA	15	TRBD2	TRBV27	TRBJ2-7	CASSFRGRTLDEQYF	TGTGCCAGCAGTTTTCGCGGGAGAACCTTAGACGAGCAGTACTTC
NA	16	NA	TRBV28	TRBJ1-5	CASSLTTGRLNQPQHF	TGTGCCAGCAGTTTGACAACAGGGAGATTGAATCAGCCCCAGCATTTT
few	15	NA	TRBV7-2	TRBJ2-7	CASSPWGPPSYEQYF	TGTGCCAGCAGCCCTTGGGGACCGCCCTCCTACGAGCAGTACTTC
NA	18	NA	TRBV9	TRBJ2-1	CASSGGDKLSWGHNEQFF	TGTGCCAGCAGCGGCGGGGACAAGTTAAGCTGGGGGCACAATGAGCAGTTCTTC
NA	14	TRBD2	TRBV10-2	TRBJ2-1	CASSEKRGGDEQFF	TGCGCCAGCAGTGAGAAGCGGGGGGGCGATGAGCAGTTCTTC
NA	15	TRBD1	TRBV4-3	TRBJ2-7	CASSQGDRGNYEQYF	TGCGCCAGCAGCCAAGGGGACAGGGGGAACTACGAGCAGTACTTC
NA	14	NA	TRBV27	TRBJ2-3	CASSLSLWSDTQYF	TGTGCCAGCAGTTTATCTCTTTGGTCCGATACGCAGTATTTT
NA	16	NA	TRBV4-3	TRBJ2-7	CASSQDYRGLSYEQYF	TGCGCCAGCAGCCAAGATTACCGGGGGCTGTCCTACGAGCAGTACTTC
NA	15	TRBD1	TRBV19	TRBJ1-1	CASSATGGLNTEAFF	TGTGCCAGTAGTGCGACAGGGGGGTTGAACACTGAAGCTTTCTTT
NA	14	NA	TRBV9	TRBJ2-3	CASSVGGGQDTQYF	TGTGCCAGCAGCGTAGGTGGGGGGCAGGATACGCAGTATTTT
NA	14	NA	TRBV13	TRBJ2-2	CASRDQGSTGELFF	TGTGCCAGCAGGGACCAGGGAAGCACCGGGGAGCTGTTTTTT
NA	14	NA	TRBV5-5	TRBJ2-7	CASTLIGTSYEQYF	TGTGCCAGCACCCTGATCGGGACCTCCTACGAGCAGTACTTC
NA	12	NA	TRBV7-8	TRBJ2-2	CASSLGSGELFF	TGTGCCAGCAGCTTAGGCTCCGGGGAGCTGTTTTTT
NA	14	NA	TRBV5-5	TRBJ1-5	CASSLDRVGWPQHF	TGTGCCAGCAGCTTGGACAGGGTTGGTTGGCCCCAGCATTTT
NA	15	NA	TRBV9	TRBJ2-1	CASSLRDLPGDEQFF	TGTGCCAGCAGCCTCCGGGACCTTCCGGGGGATGAGCAGTTCTTC
NA	15	NA	TRBV28	TRBJ2-5	CASSLLRDAQETQYF	TGTGCCAGCAGTTTACTCCGGGACGCCCAAGAGACCCAGTACTTC
NA	16	NA	TRBV4-1	TRBJ2-6	CASSQDWSTGANVLTF	TGCGCCAGCAGCCAAGATTGGTCAACTGGGGCCAACGTCCTGACTTTC
NA	15	NA	TRBV9	TRBJ2-7	CASSVGGGGSYEQYF	TGTGCCAGCAGCGTAGGAGGCGGAGGCTCCTACGAGCAGTACTTC
NA	14	NA	TRBV4-1	TRBJ2-3	CASSQDAGTDTQYF	TGCGCCAGCAGCCAAGATGCGGGCACAGATACGCAGTATTTT
NA	16	TRBD2	TRBV28	TRBJ2-1	CASSPSVAGVGNEQFF	TGTGCCAGCAGCCCATCTGTAGCGGGGGTGGGCAATGAGCAGTTCTTC
NA	14	NA	TRBV4-3	TRBJ2-2	CASSQGSNTGELFF	TGCGCCAGCAGCCAAGGGAGTAACACCGGGGAGCTGTTTTTT
NA	13	NA	TRBV29-1	TRBJ2-2	CSAIPWGTGELFF	TGCAGCGCGATCCCTTGGGGGACCGGGGAGCTGTTTTTT
NA	17	TRBD2	TRBV11-2	TRBJ2-7	CASSLGVLAGVSYEQYF	TGTGCCAGCAGCCTAGGGGTCCTAGCGGGAGTTTCCTACGAGCAGTACTTC
few	15	NA	TRBV2	TRBJ2-3	CASSPGAGPGDTQYF	TGTGCCAGCAGTCCGGGGGCGGGACCCGGAGATACGCAGTATTTT
few	15	NA	TRBV5-5	TRBJ2-4	CASSLEGGGIDIQYF	TGTGCCAGCAGCTTGGAAGGTGGGGGAATAGACATTCAGTACTTC
many	14	TRBD1	TRBV27	TRBJ1-4	CASSLDREDEKLFF	TGTGCCAGCAGTCTCGACAGGGAGGATGAAAAACTGTTTTTT
NA	16	TRBD1	TRBV9	TRBJ2-2	CASSDDRGGTTGELFF	TGTGCCAGCAGCGACGACAGGGGCGGGACCACCGGGGAGCTGTTTTTT
NA	12	TRBD1	TRBV19	TRBJ2-7	CASGRGPYEQYF	TGTGCTAGTGGCAGGGGGCCCTACGAGCAGTACTTC
once	14	NA	TRBV12-5	TRBJ1-1	CASGLGGSNTEAFF	TGTGCTAGTGGTTTGGGGGGATCGAACACTGAAGCTTTCTTT
medium-sized	16	TRBD2	TRBV9	TRBJ2-2	CASSVFAGENTGELFF	TGTGCCAGCAGCGTATTTGCGGGGGAGAACACCGGGGAGCTGTTTTTT
once	12	NA	TRBV1	TRBJ1-1	CTSSLGNTEAFF	TGCACCAGCAGCCTAGGGAACACTGAAGCTTTCTTT
NA	16	TRBD1	TRBV2	TRBJ2-2	CASFEDQGVRTGELFF	TGTGCCAGCTTTGAGGACCAGGGGGTGCGCACCGGGGAGCTGTTTTTT
NA	14	NA	TRBV6-1	TRBJ2-7	CASTPVGETYEQYF	TGTGCCAGCACCCCAGTAGGGGAAACCTACGAGCAGTACTTC
NA	14	TRBD1	TRBV2	TRBJ1-2	CAGAGTGVDYGYTF	TGTGCCGGAGCTGGGACAGGGGTTGACTATGGCTACACCTTC
NA	17	NA	TRBV27	TRBJ2-4	CASSLRVGGAAKNIQYF	TGTGCCAGCAGTTTAAGGGTGGGGGGGGCAGCCAAAAACATTCAGTACTTC
NA	11	NA	TRBV20-1	TRBJ2-1	CSASRENEQFF	TGCAGTGCTAGTCGAGAAAATGAGCAGTTCTTC
NA	15	NA	TRBV28	TRBJ2-3	CASSFSPDGTDTQYF	TGTGCCAGCAGTTTCAGTCCGGATGGCACAGATACGCAGTATTTT